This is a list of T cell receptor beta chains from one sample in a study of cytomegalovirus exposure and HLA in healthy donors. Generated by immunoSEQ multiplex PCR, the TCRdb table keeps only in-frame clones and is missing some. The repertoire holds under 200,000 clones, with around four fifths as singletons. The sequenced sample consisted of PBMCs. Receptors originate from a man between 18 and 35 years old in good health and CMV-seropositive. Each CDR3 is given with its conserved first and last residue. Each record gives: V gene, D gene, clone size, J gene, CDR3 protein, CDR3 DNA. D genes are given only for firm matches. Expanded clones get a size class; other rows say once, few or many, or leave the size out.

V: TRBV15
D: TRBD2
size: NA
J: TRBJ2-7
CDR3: CATSRDWPSGKVHEQYF
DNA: TGTGCCACCAGCAGAGATTGGCCTAGCGGGAAGGTCCACGAGCAGTACTTC

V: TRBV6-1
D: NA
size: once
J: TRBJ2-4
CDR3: CASSGPSGQRFKNIQYF
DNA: TGTGCCAGCAGTGGCCCCTCGGGACAAAGATTCAAAAACATTCAGTACTTC

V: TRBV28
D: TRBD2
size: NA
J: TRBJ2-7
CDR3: CASSFALAAEQYF
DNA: TGTGCCAGCAGTTTTGCACTAGCGGCTGAGCAGTACTTC

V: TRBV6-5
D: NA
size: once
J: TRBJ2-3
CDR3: CASSAPGADTQYF
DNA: TGTGCCAGCAGTGCCCCAGGGGCGGATACGCAGTATTTT

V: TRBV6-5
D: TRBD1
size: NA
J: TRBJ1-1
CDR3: CASRGQGGTEAFF
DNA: TGTGCCAGCAGAGGACAGGGAGGCACTGAAGCTTTCTTT

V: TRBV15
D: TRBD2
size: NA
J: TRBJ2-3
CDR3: CATSRDLRTSGRPDTQYF
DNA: TGTGCCACCAGCCGAGATCTACGGACTAGCGGGAGGCCAGATACGCAGTATTTT

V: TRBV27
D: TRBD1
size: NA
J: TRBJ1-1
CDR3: CASSPGTGSEAFF
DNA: TGTGCCAGCAGTCCTGGGACAGGGTCTGAAGCTTTCTTT

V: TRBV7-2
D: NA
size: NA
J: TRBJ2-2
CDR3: CASNRGPGELFF
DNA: TGTGCCAGCAATAGAGGGCCCGGGGAGCTGTTTTTT

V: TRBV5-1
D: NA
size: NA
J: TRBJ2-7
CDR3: CASSLELGQPYEQYF
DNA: TGCGCCAGCAGCTTGGAGTTAGGACAGCCCTACGAGCAGTACTTC

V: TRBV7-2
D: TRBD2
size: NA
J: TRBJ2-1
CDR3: CASSSPSGTNEQFF
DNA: TGTGCCAGCAGCTCGCCTAGCGGGACTAATGAGCAGTTCTTC

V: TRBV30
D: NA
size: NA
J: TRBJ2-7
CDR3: CAWSREGADEQYF
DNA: TGTGCCTGGAGTCGGGAGGGGGCGGACGAGCAGTACTTC

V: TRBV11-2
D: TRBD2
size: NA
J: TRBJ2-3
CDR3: CASSLGTSVSTDTQYF
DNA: TGTGCCAGCAGCTTAGGGACTAGCGTGAGCACAGATACGCAGTATTTT

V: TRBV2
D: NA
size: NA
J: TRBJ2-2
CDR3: CASSVPIGTGELFF
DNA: TGTGCCAGCAGTGTCCCGATCGGCACCGGGGAGCTGTTTTTT

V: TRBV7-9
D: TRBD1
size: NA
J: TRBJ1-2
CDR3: CASSLAQGQGQGGYTF
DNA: TGTGCCAGCAGCTTAGCGCAGGGACAGGGGCAAGGGGGCTACACCTTC

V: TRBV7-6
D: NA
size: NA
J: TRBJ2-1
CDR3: CASSLGGSYNEQFF
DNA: TGTGCCAGCAGCTTAGGGGGCTCATACAATGAGCAGTTCTTC

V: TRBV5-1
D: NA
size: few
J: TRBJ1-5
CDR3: CASSLEGVMNQPQHF
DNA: TGCGCCAGCAGCTTGGAAGGGGTTATGAATCAGCCCCAGCATTTT

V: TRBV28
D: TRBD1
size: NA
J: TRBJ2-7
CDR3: CATHDPWDRGKYEQYF
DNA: TGTGCCACCCACGATCCCTGGGACAGGGGTAAATACGAGCAGTACTTC

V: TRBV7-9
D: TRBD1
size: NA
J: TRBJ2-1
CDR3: CASSHTGGNEQFF
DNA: TGTGCCAGCAGCCATACAGGGGGGAATGAGCAGTTCTTC

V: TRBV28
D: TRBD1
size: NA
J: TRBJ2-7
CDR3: CASSFGTGGSAYEQYF
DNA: TGTGCCAGCAGTTTCGGGACAGGGGGCTCGGCCTACGAGCAGTACTTC

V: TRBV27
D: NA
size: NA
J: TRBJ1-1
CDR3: CASSFQGAITEAFF
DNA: TGTGCCAGCAGTTTTCAAGGGGCTATAACTGAAGCTTTCTTT

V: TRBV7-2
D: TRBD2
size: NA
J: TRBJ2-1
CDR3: CASSLASGKGYNEQFF
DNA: TGTGCCAGCAGCTTAGCTAGCGGGAAGGGTTACAATGAGCAGTTCTTC

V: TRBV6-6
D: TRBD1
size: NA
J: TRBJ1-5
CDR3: CASSYLRDRDQPQHF
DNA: TGTGCCAGCAGTTACCTCCGGGACAGGGATCAGCCCCAGCATTTT

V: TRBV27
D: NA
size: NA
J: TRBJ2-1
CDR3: CASSPGDSAYNEQFF
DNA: TGTGCCAGCAGCCCCGGGGATTCCGCCTACAATGAGCAGTTCTTC

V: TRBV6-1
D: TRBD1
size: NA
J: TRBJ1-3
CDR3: CASRGQGVSGNTIYF
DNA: TGTGCCAGCAGAGGACAGGGAGTGTCTGGAAACACCATATATTTT

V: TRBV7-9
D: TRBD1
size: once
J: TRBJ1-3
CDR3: CATQGDRVENTIYF
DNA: TGTGCCACCCAGGGGGACAGGGTAGAAAACACCATATATTTT

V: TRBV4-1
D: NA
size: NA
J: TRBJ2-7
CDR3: CASSLGKGTYEQYF
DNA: TGCGCCAGCAGCCTTGGTAAGGGGACCTACGAGCAGTACTTC

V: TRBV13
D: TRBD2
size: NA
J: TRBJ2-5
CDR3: CASSPLAGEGETQYF
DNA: TGTGCCAGCAGCCCCCTAGCGGGAGAGGGGGAGACCCAGTACTTC

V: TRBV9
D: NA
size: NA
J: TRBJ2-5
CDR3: CASSGASETQYF
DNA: TGTGCCAGCAGCGGGGCATCAGAGACCCAGTACTTC

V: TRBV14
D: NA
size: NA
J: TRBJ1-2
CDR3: CASSQRGGGTDYGYTF
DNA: TGTGCCAGCAGCCAACGGGGGGGAGGGACGGACTATGGCTACACCTTC

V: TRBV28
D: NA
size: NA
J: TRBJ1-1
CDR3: CASSAGSTNTEAFF
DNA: TGTGCCAGCAGTGCAGGTAGTACAAACACTGAAGCTTTCTTT

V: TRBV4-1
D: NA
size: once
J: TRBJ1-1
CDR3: CASSQEEGGETEAFF
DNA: TGCGCCAGCAGCCAAGAAGAGGGAGGGGAAACTGAAGCTTTCTTT

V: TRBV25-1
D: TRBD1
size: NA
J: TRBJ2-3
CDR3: CASSDDLSGQSDTQYF
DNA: TGTGCCAGCAGTGACGACCTATCGGGACAGTCAGATACGCAGTATTTT

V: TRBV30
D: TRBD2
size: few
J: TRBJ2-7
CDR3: CAWAGLAGEVDEQYF
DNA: TGTGCCTGGGCTGGACTAGCGGGAGAGGTGGACGAGCAGTACTTC

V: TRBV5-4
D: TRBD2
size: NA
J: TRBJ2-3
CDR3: CASSVKGSGRTDTQYF
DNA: TGTGCCAGCAGCGTAAAGGGGAGCGGGAGAACAGATACGCAGTATTTT

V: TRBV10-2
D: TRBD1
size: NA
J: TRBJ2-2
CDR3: CASRDRADTGELFF
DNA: TGCGCCAGCAGAGACAGGGCGGACACCGGGGAGCTGTTTTTT

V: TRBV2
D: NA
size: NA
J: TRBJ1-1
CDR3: CATPGGVTEAFF
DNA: TGTGCCACCCCGGGGGGGGTAACTGAAGCTTTCTTT

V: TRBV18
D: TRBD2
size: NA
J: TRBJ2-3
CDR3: CASSPLVEGTKGTDTQYF
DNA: TGTGCCAGCTCACCTTTGGTTGAGGGGACTAAGGGCACAGATACGCAGTATTTT

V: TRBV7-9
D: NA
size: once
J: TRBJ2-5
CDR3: CASSLERVTETQYF
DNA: TGTGCCAGCAGCTTAGAAAGAGTCACGGAGACCCAGTACTTC

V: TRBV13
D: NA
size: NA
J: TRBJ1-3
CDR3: CASSIRTGLPSGNTIYF
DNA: TGTGCCAGCAGCATAAGGACGGGACTACCCTCTGGAAACACCATATATTTT

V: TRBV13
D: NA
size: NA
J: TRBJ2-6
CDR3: CASSLTRVGANVLTF
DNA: TGTGCCAGCAGCTTGACCAGGGTTGGGGCCAACGTCCTGACTTTC

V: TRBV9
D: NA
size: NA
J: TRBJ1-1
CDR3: CASSQIGDTEAFF
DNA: TGTGCCAGCAGCCAAATAGGGGACACTGAAGCTTTCTTT

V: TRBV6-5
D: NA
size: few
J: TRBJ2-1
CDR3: CASSYWRDNEQFF
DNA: TGTGCCAGCAGTTATTGGCGGGACAATGAGCAGTTCTTC

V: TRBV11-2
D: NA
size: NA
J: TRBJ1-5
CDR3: CASSPGTGDSNQPQHF
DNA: TGTGCCAGCAGCCCCGGGACGGGGGATAGCAATCAGCCCCAGCATTTT